The clone carrying this T cell receptor beta chain has ten or more counts. Its target is unknown. The entry originates in a study of regulatory T cells in long-lasting Graves disease. The authors built TCR beta libraries using iRepertoire HTBI primers and Arm-PCR of CDR3 regions. Using its own MiXCR run on the multiplex PCR reads, TCRdb lists one record per CDR3 protein. Found here are over 400,000 distinct CDR3 sequences, about 14% of them singletons; the top ten hold approximately 19%. Time point of the sample: newly diagnosed GD, antithyroid drugs for less than 3 months. From PBMCs, RNA was extracted and then used to make the TCR library. The CDR3 contains 15 residues. V was clipped by 5 bases and J by 4 bases; unmatched bases: 8. Germline CDR1 reads MDHEN; CDR2 reads SYDVKM. Study conclusions and caveats: It was possible that the small sample size reduced accuracy.

These same records also appear under a second study, on T cells in Graves' hyperthyroidism and ophthalmopathy. That investigation notes: Blood held most thyroid clonotypes expanded above 0.001 frequency.

The V and J genes are TRBV28 and TRBJ2-7; 10 nucleotides line up with TRBD1. This specimen consisted of peripheral blood mononuclear cells (PBMCs), obtained at new diagnosis, from a patient treated with antithyroid drugs. The clonotype comes from a woman in her 50s with Graves disease. The CDR3 loop is CASSPGTGAAYEQYF. In DNA form, the CDR3 reads TGTGCCAGCAGTCCCGGGACAGGGGCGGCGTACGAGCAGTACTTC.